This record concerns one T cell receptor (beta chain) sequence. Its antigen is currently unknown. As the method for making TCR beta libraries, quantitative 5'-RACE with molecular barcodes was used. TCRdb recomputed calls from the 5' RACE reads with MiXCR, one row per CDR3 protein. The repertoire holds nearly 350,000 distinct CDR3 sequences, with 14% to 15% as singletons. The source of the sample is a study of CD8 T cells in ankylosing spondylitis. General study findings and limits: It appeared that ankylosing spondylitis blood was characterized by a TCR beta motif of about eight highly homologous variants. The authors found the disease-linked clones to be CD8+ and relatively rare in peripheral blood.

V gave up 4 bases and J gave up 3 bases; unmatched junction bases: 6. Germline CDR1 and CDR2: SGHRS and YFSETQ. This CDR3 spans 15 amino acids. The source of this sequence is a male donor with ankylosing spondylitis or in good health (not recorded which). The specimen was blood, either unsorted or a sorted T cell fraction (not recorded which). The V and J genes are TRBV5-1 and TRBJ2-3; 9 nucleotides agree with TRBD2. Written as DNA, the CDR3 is TGCGCCAGCAGCCCTAGCGGGGTGAGGACAGATACGCAGTATTTT. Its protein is CASSPSGVRTDTQYF.